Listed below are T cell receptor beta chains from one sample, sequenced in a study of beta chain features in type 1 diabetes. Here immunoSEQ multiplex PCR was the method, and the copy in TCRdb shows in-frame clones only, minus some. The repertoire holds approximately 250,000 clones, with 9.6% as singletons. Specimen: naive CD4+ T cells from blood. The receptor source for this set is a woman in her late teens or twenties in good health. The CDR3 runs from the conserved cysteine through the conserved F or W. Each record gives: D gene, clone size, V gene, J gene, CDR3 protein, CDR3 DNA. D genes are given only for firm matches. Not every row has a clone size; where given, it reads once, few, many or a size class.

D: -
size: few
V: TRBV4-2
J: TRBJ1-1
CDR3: CASSQEARGFTEAFF
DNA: TGTGCCAGCAGCCAAGAAGCCAGGGGATTCACTGAAGCTTTCTTT

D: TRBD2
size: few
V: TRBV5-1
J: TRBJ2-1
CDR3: CASTSGRVGEQFF
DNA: TGCGCCAGTACTAGCGGGAGAGTAGGTGAGCAGTTCTTC

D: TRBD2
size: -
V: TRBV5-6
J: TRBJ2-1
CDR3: CASSLGLAGNEQFF
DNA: TGTGCCAGCAGCTTGGGACTAGCGGGGAATGAGCAGTTCTTC

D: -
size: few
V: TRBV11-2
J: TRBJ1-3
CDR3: CASSPLTGQFGNTIYF
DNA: TGTGCCAGCAGCCCTCTAACCGGACAGTTTGGAAACACCATATATTTT

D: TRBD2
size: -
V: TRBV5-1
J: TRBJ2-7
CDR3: CASRTSSYEQYF
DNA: TGTGCCAGCAGGACTAGCTCCTACGAGCAGTACTTC

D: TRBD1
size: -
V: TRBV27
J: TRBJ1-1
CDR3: CASSPLTGANTEAFF
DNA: TGTGCCAGCAGTCCCCTGACAGGGGCGAACACTGAAGCTTTCTTT

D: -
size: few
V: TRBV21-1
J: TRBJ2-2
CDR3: CASSKYEGANTGELFF
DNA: TGTGCCAGCAGCAAATATGAGGGAGCGAACACCGGGGAGCTGTTTTTT

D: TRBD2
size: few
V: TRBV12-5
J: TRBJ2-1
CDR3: CASGLRLAGAPYNEQFF
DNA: TGTGCTAGTGGTTTGCGCCTAGCGGGGGCCCCTTACAATGAGCAGTTCTTC

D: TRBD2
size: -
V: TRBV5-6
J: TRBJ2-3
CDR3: CASSLELAGRLVVSDTQYF
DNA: TGTGCCAGCAGCTTGGAACTAGCGGGAAGATTAGTTGTTTCAGATACGCAGTATTTT

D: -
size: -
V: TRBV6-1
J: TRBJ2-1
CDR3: CASSEEAQGYNEQFF
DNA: TGTGCCAGCAGTGAAGAGGCGCAGGGCTATAATGAGCAGTTCTTC

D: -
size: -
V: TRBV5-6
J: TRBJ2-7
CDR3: CASSLALYEQYF
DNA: TGTGCCAGCAGCTTGGCCCTCTACGAGCAGTACTTC

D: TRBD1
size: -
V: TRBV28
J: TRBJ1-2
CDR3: CASSSPPGTGGYGYTF
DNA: TGTGCCAGCAGCTCACCTCCTGGGACAGGGGGTTATGGCTACACCTTC

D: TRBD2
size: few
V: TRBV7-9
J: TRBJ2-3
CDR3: CASSYRAGVTDTQYF
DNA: TGTGCCAGCAGCTACCGTGCGGGAGTCACAGATACGCAGTATTTT

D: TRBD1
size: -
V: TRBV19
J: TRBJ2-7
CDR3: CASSPPGTGRYEQYF
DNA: TGTGCCAGTAGTCCCCCTGGGACAGGCCGCTACGAGCAGTACTTC

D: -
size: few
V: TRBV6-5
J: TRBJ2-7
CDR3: CASSQGSSYEQYF
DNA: TGTGCCAGCAGTCAGGGAAGCTCCTACGAGCAGTACTTC

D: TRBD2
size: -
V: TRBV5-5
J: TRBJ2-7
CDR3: CASTIAGDPYEQYF
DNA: TGTGCCAGCACCATAGCGGGGGACCCCTACGAGCAGTACTTC

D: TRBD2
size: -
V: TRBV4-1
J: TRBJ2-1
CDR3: CASSQLAGATAGEQFF
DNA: TGCGCCAGCAGCCAGCTAGCGGGAGCCACGGCGGGGGAGCAGTTCTTC

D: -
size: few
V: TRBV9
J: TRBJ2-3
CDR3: CASSVVAAGDTQYF
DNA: TGTGCCAGCAGCGTAGTCGCTGCGGGGGATACGCAGTATTTT

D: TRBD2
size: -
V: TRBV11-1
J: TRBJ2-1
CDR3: CASSFAPTSGNEQFF
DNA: TGTGCCAGCAGCTTCGCCCCAACTAGCGGGAATGAGCAGTTCTTC

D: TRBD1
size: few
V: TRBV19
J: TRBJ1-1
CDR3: CASSIRTGGGTEAFF
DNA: TGTGCCAGTAGTATCCGGACAGGGGGAGGGACTGAAGCTTTCTTT

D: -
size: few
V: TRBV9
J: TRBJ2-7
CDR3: CASSTSTSYEQYF
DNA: TGTGCCAGCAGTACTAGCACTTCCTACGAGCAGTACTTC

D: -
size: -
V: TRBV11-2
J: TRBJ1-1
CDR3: CASSLWTEMNTEAFF
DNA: TGTGCCAGCAGCTTGTGGACAGAGATGAACACTGAAGCTTTCTTT

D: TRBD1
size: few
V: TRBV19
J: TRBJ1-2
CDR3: CASSLTGVGYTF
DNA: TGTGCCAGTAGCCTCACAGGGGTTGGCTACACCTTC

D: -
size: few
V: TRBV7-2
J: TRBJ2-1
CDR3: CASSSLRGNEQFF
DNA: TGTGCCAGCAGCTCACTCAGGGGCAATGAGCAGTTCTTC

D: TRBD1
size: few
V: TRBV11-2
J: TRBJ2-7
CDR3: CASSLDRSNEQYF
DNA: TGTGCCAGCAGCTTGGACAGGAGCAACGAGCAGTACTTC

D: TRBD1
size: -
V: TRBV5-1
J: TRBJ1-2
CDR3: CASSLEQGALGGYTF
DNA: TGCGCCAGCAGCTTAGAACAGGGGGCGCTTGGTGGCTACACCTTC

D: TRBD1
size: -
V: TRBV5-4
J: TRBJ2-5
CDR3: CASSRQGTRYLQETQYF
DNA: TGTGCCAGCAGCCGACAGGGCACCCGATATCTACAAGAGACCCAGTACTTC

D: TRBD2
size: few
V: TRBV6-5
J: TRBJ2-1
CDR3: CASRPLTSGAEQFF
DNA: TGTGCCAGCAGACCCTTGACTAGCGGGGCCGAGCAGTTCTTC

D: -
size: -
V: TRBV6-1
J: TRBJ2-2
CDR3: CAACVGGSNTGELFF
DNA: TGTGCCGCCTGTGTTGGAGGGTCGAACACCGGGGAGCTGTTTTTT

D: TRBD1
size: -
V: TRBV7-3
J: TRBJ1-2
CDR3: CASSPPGQGSGGYTF
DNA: TGTGCCAGCAGCCCACCGGGACAGGGAAGTGGGGGCTACACCTTC

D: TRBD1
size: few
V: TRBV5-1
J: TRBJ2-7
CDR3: CASRFGTGVDYEQYF
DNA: TGCGCCAGCAGGTTCGGGACAGGGGTTGACTACGAGCAGTACTTC

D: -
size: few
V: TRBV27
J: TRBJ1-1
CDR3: CASSDYPWGKNTEAFF
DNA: TGTGCCAGCAGTGACTACCCTTGGGGAAAGAACACTGAAGCTTTCTTT

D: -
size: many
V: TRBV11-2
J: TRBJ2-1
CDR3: CASFDRDNNEQFF
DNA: TGTGCCAGCTTCGACCGGGACAACAATGAGCAGTTCTTC

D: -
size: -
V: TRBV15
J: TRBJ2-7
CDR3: CATSRAPDIYEQYF
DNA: TGTGCCACCAGCAGAGCTCCGGACATTTACGAGCAGTACTTC

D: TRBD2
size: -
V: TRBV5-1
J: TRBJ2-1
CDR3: CASSLEGGNEQFF
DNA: TGCGCCAGCAGCTTGGAGGGAGGGAATGAGCAGTTCTTC

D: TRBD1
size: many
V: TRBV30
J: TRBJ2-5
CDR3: CAWSTGGVETQYF
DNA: TGTGCCTGGTCGACAGGGGGCGTGGAGACCCAGTACTTC

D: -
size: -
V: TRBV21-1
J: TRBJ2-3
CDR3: CASSTPGLAGVFSTDTQYF
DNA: TGTGCCAGCAGCACTCCCGGACTAGCGGGGGTCTTTAGCACAGATACGCAGTATTTT

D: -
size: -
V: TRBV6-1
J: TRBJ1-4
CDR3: CASSFQQGANEKLFF
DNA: TGTGCCAGCAGCTTCCAACAGGGAGCTAATGAAAAACTGTTTTTT

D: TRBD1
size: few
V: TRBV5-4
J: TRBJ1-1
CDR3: CASSLITGENTEAFF
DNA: TGTGCCAGCAGCTTGATTACAGGGGAGAACACTGAAGCTTTCTTT